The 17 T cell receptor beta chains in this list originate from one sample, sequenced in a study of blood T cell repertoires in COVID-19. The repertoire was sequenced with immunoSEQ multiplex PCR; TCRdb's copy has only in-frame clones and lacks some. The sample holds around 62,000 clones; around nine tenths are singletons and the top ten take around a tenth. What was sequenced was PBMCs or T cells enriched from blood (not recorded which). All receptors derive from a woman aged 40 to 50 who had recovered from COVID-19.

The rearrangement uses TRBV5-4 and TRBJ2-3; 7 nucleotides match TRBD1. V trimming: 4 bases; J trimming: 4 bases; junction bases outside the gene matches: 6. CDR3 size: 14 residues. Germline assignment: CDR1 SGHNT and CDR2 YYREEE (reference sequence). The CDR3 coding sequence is TGTGCCAGCAGCCGGACAGGTCAACCAGATACGCAGTATTTT. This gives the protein CASSRTGQPDTQYF.

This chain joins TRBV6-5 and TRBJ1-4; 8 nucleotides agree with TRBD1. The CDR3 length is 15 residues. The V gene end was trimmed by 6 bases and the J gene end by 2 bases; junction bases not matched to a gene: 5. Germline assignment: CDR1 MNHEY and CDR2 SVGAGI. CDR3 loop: CASRRQGRTNEKLFF. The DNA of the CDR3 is TGTGCCAGCAGAAGACAGGGGAGGACTAATGAAAAACTGTTTTTT.

CDR3 in amino acids: CASSPVREGNQPQHF. The CDR3 DNA reads TGCGCCAGCAGCCCCGTGAGAGAGGGCAATCAGCCCCAGCATTTT. V usage is TRBV5-1 and J usage is TRBJ1-5; unclear D gene. CDR3 length: 15 amino acids. Trimming left V 4 bases short and J 2 bases short, with 13 bases between. CDR1 SGHRS and CDR2 YFSETQ come from the germline V gene.

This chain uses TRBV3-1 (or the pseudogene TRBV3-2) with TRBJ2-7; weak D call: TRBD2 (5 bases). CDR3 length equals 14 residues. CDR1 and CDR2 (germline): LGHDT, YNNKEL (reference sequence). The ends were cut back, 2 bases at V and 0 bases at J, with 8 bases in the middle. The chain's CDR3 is CASSQRGNSYEQYF. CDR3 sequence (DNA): TGTGCCAGCAGCCAACGGGGAAACTCCTACGAGCAGTACTTC.

CDR3 in amino acids: CASRGPGGGREYF. The CDR3 DNA reads as TGTGCCAGCAGGGGACCAGGGGGAGGTAGGGAGTACTTC. The rearrangement links TRBV6-5 to TRBJ2-7, with D possibly TRBD1 on 7 matching bases. From germline, CDR1 is MNHEY and CDR2 SVGAGI. V shed 6 bases and J shed 11 bases, with 20 bases lying between them. The CDR3 totals 13 residues.

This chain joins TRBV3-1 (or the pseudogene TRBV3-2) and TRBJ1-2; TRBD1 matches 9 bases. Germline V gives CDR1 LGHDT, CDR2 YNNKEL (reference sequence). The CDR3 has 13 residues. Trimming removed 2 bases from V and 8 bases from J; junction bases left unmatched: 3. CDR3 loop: CASSQKQGAGYTF. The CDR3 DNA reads TGTGCCAGCAGCCAAAAACAGGGGGCAGGCTACACCTTC.

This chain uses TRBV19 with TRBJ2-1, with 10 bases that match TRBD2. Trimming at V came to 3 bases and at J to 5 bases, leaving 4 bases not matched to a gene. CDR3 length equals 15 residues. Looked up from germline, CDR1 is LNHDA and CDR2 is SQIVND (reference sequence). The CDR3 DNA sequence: TGTGCCAGTAGTATTTCTAGCGGGGGCCACAATGAGCAGTTCTTC. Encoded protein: CASSISSGGHNEQFF.

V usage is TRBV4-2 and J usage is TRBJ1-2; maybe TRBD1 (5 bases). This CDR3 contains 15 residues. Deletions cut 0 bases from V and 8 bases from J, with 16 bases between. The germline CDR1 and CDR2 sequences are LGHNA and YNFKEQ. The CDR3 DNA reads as TGTGCCAGCAGCCAAGATACAGGCCTTTCAAGAGGCTACACCTTC. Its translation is CASSQDTGLSRGYTF.

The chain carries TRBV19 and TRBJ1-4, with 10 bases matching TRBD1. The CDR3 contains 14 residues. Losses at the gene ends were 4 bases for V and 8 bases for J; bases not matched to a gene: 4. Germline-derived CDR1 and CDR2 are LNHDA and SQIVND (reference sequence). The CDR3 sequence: CASSTDRGLEKLFF. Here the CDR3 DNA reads TGTGCCAGTAGTACCGACAGGGGGCTAGAAAAACTGTTTTTT.

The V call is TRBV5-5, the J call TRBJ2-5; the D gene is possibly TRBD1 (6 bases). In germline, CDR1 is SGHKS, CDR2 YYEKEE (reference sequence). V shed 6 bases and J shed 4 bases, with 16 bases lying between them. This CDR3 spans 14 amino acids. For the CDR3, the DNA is TGTGCCAGCACAAAACAGGGTATTAGAGAGACCCAGTACTTC. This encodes CASTKQGIRETQYF.

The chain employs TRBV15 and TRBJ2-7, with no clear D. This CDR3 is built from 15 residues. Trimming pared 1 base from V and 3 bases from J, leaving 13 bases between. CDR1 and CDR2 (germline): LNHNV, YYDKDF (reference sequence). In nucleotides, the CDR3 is TGTGCCACCAGCAGAGCGCGAGCGTCAGACTACGAGCAGTACTTC. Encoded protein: CATSRARASDYEQYF.

The chain's CDR3 is CASSVMGHEQYF. The CDR3, as DNA: TGTGCCAGCAGCGTAATGGGCCACGAGCAGTACTTC. The gene calls are TRBV9 and TRBJ2-7; D gene uncertain. The CDR3 has 12 amino acids. Between the trimmed V and J ends, which lost 1 base and 5 bases, there was a span of 7 bases. Germline loops: CDR1 SGDLS, CDR2 YYNGEE.

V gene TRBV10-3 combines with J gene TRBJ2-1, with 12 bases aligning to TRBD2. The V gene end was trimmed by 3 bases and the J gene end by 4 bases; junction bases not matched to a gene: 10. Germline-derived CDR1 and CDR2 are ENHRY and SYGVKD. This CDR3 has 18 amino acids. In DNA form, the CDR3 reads TGTGCCATCAGTGAAGCGGTCGGACTAGCGGGAACGTACAATGAGCAGTTCTTC. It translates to CAISEAVGLAGTYNEQFF.

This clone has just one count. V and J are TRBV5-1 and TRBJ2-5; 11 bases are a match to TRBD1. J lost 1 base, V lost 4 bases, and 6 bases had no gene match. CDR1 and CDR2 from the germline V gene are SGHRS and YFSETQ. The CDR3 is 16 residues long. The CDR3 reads CASSAGTGGFQETQYF. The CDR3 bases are TGCGCCAGCAGCGCCGGGACAGGGGGATTCCAAGAGACCCAGTACTTC.

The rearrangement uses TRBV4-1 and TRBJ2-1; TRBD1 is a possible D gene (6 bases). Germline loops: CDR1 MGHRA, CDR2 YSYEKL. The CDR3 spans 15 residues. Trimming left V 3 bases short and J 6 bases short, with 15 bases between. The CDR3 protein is CASSQGAGSPNEQFF. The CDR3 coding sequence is TGCGCCAGCAGCCAGGGGGCGGGCTCTCCCAATGAGCAGTTCTTC.

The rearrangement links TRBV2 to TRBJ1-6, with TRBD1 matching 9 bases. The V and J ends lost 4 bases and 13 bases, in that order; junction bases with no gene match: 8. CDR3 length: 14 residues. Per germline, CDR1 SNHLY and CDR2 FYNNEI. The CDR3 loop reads CASSALTGGEPLHF. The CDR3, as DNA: TGTGCCAGCAGTGCTTTGACAGGGGGGGAGCCCCTCCACTTT.

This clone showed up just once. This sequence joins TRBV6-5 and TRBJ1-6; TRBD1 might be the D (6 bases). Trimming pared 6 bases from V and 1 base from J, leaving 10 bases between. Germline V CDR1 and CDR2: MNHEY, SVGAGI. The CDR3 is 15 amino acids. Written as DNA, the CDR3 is TGTGCCAGCAGCCAACAGGGTTCCTATAATTCACCCCTCCACTTT. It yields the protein CASSQQGSYNSPLHF.